The clone carrying this T cell receptor beta chain was picked up one time. Libraries were prepared by immunoSEQ multiplex PCR; TCRdb keeps only in-frame clonotypes and omits some of them. The data show a few hundred thousand clones, more than 80% seen once. Between the trimmed V and J ends, which lost 7 bases and 2 bases, there was a span of 10 bases. Germline CDR1 and CDR2: SQVTM and ANQGSEA. The CDR3 runs 12 residues. This sample was included in a study of control samples from healthy donors and cancer patients. Sequenced input: PBMCs. The TCR comes from a man aged 40-55 years with head and neck cancer. The chain recombines TRBV29-1 with TRBJ2-3; D gene uncertain. The CDR3 DNA follows: TGCAGCGGGCAAGGACCCACAGATACGCAGTATTTT. Residues: CSGQGPTDTQYF.